These 8 T cell receptor beta chains came from one sample sequenced in a study of molecular identifiers for immune sequencing clone quantification. TCRdb itself ran the PCR reads through MiXCR, one entry per CDR3 protein. The profile shows about 510,000 distinct CDR3 sequences, roughly a fifth of them singletons. Material: naive CD8+ T cells from blood, with Jurkat cell RNA spiked in. The subset was: FACS-sorted CD8+CD4-CCR7+CD45RA+ naive T cells. The source is a human donor in good health. Some libraries in this study had Jurkat cell RNA spiked in.

This clonotype was recorded at least ten times. The gene calls are TRBV29-1 and TRBJ1-2; D unresolved. The CDR3 extends over 15 amino acids. From germline, CDR1 is SQVTM and CDR2 ANQGSEA. V lost 7 bases and J 0 bases, leaving 18 bases between the germline ends. CDR3 DNA sequence: TGCAGCGCAGAAGGCCCTTCGCGGGCTAACTATGGCTACACCTTC. Amino acids: CSAEGPSRANYGYTF.

The rearrangement joins TRBV2 to TRBJ1-1, with D unresolved. Germline V gene data show CDR1 as SNHLY and CDR2 as FYNNEI. The CDR3 loop spans 14 amino acids. Trimming left V 7 bases short and J 0 bases short, with 12 bases between. The CDR3: CASKPIPLNTEAFF. Written as DNA, the CDR3 is TGTGCCAGCAAGCCTATCCCTCTGAACACTGAAGCTTTCTTT.

This clonotype was seen at least ten times. This chain uses TRBV20-1 with TRBJ2-7, with 7 bases aligning to TRBD2. CDR1 and CDR2 (germline): DFQATT, SNEGSKA (reference sequence). This CDR3 comprises 15 residues. V trimming: 4 bases; J trimming: 4 bases; junction bases outside the gene matches: 13. The CDR3 protein is CSAKIAGPTLYEQYF. In nucleotides, the CDR3 is TGCAGTGCTAAAATAGCGGGCCCAACCTTGTACGAGCAGTACTTC.

About this clonotype: The CDR3 carries no conserved terminal phenylalanine or tryptophan, so it likely arises from a read error. The J gene is TRBJ2-3, the V gene TRBV28; no firm D call. The CDR3 sequence is 15 residues long. Germline CDR1 MDHEN, CDR2 SYDVKM. V lost 6 bases, J lost 5 bases, and 18 bases lay in between. The CDR3 nucleotides read TGTGCCAGCAGACCGACTGGTAGGGTTGGAGATACGCAGTATCTT. Translated: CASRPTGRVGDTQYL.

Concerning this clonotype: With a much larger clone just one base away, this may be a read error. The chain combines TRBV7-9 with TRBJ1-1; 11 nucleotides match TRBD1. The length of the CDR3 is 12 residues. Germline CDR1 SEHNR, CDR2 FQNEAQ (reference sequence). The chain's CDR3 is CAGSLGTGGAFF. The CDR3 coding sequence is TGTGCCGGCAGCTTAGGGACAGGGGGAGCTTTCTTT.

This clonotype was seen a few times. CDR3 in DNA: TGCAGTGCTAGCTCGACAGGGTTTGGTTGGGGGGGAGCTTTCTTT. It translates to CSASSTGFGWGGAFF. V is TRBV20-1 and J is TRBJ1-1; 7 bases are shared with TRBD1. The CDR3 is 15 amino acids. Trimming took 3 bases from V and 10 from J; bases not matched to a gene: 17. From germline, CDR1 is DFQATT and CDR2 SNEGSKA (reference sequence).

This clonotype was found many times. The chain joins TRBV6-2 or TRBV6-3 to TRBJ1-5; 7 bases fit TRBD1. Germline V CDR1 and CDR2: MNHEY, SVGEGT. V was pared by 2 bases and J by 4 bases, with 5 bases of the junction left unmatched. The CDR3 length is 15 residues. CDR3 nucleotide sequence: TGTGCCAGCAGTTACCCAGGACAGGCGAATCAGCCCCAGCATTTT. It is translated as CASSYPGQANQPQHF.

On this clonotype: This may be a read error: a much more frequent sequence differs by one nucleotide. The conserved closing phenylalanine or tryptophan is absent in this CDR3, likely reflecting a read error. This chain links TRBV7-3 with TRBJ1-1, with D perhaps TRBD1 (5 bases). The ends were cut back, 6 bases at V and 7 bases at J, with 15 bases in the middle. Germline CDR1 is SGHTA and CDR2 is FQGTGA. The CDR3 extends over 13 amino acids. Here the CDR3 DNA reads TGTGCCAGCAGTGTTGGGGGAAGCGGTGAAGCTTTCCTT. Amino acids: CASSVGGSGEAFL.